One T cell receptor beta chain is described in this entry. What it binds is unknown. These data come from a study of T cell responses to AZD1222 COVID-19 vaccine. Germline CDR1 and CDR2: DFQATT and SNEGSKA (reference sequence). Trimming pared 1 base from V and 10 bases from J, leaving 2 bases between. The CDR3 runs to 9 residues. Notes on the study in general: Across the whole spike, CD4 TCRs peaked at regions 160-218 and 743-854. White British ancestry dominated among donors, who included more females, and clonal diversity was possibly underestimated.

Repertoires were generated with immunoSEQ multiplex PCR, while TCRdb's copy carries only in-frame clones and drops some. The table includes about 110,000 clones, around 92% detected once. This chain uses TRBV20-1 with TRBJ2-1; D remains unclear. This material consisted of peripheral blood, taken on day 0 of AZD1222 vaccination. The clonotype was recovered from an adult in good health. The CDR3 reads CSARAEQFF. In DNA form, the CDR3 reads TGCAGTGCTAGAGCGGAGCAGTTCTTC.